The rows below give T cell receptor beta chains drawn from one sample of a study of cytomegalovirus exposure and HLA in healthy donors. Assay: immunoSEQ multiplex PCR; the TCRdb copy retains only in-frame clones and omits some. Among about 120,000 clones, 55% to 65% were seen once, and the ten largest hold over 2%. Sequenced sample: PBMCs. Receptor source: a woman aged 25 to 39 in good health and CMV-seronegative. The CDR3 runs from the conserved cysteine through the conserved F or W. The order of the fields is D gene, V gene, J gene, clone size, CDR3 DNA, CDR3 protein. D genes are given only for firm matches. Part of the rows lack a size; the others show once, few, many or a class for expanded clones.

.	TRBV27	TRBJ1-6	few	TGTGCCAGCAGTTTAAGAAAAGGGGGAAGCTCCTATAATTCACCCCTCCACTTT	CASSLRKGGSSYNSPLHF
TRBD2	TRBV7-9	TRBJ2-1	.	TGTGCCAGCAGCTTAGCCCCCCACCTTGCGGGAGGGTACTACAATGAGCAGTTCTTC	CASSLAPHLAGGYYNEQFF
.	TRBV29-1	TRBJ1-2	few	TGCAGCGTTGTTTCGGGATCGAGCTACACCTTC	CSVVSGSSYTF
TRBD1	TRBV29-1	TRBJ1-1	.	TGCAGCACCCGACAGGGAGGAACTGAAGCTTTCTTT	CSTRQGGTEAFF
.	TRBV28	TRBJ1-2	.	TGTGCCAGCAGTCCGCAAAGGACAGCTAACTATGGCTACACCTTC	CASSPQRTANYGYTF
.	TRBV4-1	TRBJ2-2	.	TGCGCCAGCAGCCAAGTCTTTCGGAGGGGTTTGGCCGGGGAGCTGTTTTTT	CASSQVFRRGLAGELFF
TRBD2	TRBV7-9	TRBJ2-3	.	TGTGCCAGCAGGGGTGATAGCGGGATCGCAGATACGCAGTATTTT	CASRGDSGIADTQYF
.	TRBV29-1	TRBJ2-1	few	TGCAGCGTTGAAACTGACATCTCCGAGGGGCAGTTCTTC	CSVETDISEGQFF
.	TRBV5-1	TRBJ2-3	.	TGCGCCAGCAGCTTGGTTGGTAGCGGCCTCACAGATACGCAGTATTTT	CASSLVGSGLTDTQYF
TRBD1	TRBV5-4	TRBJ1-2	.	TGTGCCAGCAGCCTGGACAGGGGGACCTGGGGAGGCTACACCTTC	CASSLDRGTWGGYTF
TRBD1	TRBV19	TRBJ1-1	.	TGTGCCAGTCACTCACGGACAGGGGCCACTGAAGCTTTCTTT	CASHSRTGATEAFF
TRBD2	TRBV7-9	TRBJ2-3	.	TGTGCCAGCAGCTTGACTAGCGGTAGCACAGATACGCAGTATTTT	CASSLTSGSTDTQYF
TRBD2	TRBV7-6	TRBJ2-1	.	TGTGCCAGCAGCTTATTTGCGGGAGGTTCCCGGAATGAGCAGTTCTTC	CASSLFAGGSRNEQFF
TRBD1	TRBV29-1	TRBJ2-5	few	TGCAGCGTTGAAGCGACGGTGACAGGGGGTACGATAAAAGAGACCCAGTACTTC	CSVEATVTGGTIKETQYF
TRBD2	TRBV11-2	TRBJ2-3	.	TGTGCCAGCAGCTTAGGTAGCGGGGCTCTAGATACGCAGTATTTT	CASSLGSGALDTQYF
.	TRBV28	TRBJ1-2	.	TGTGCCAGCAGCAGGCAATTGACCGGCTACACCTTC	CASSRQLTGYTF
TRBD2	TRBV28	TRBJ2-1	.	TGTGCCAGCAGGCCGACTAGCAGGTCCTACAATGAGCAGTTCTTC	CASRPTSRSYNEQFF
.	TRBV6-5	TRBJ2-7	once	TGTGCCAGCAACCAGGGGGGAGTCCTTGCCTACGAGCAGTACTTC	CASNQGGVLAYEQYF
.	TRBV23-1	TRBJ2-1	.	TGCGCCAGCAGTCAATCGTATTCTTACTCCTACAATGAGCAGTTCTTC	CASSQSYSYSYNEQFF
.	TRBV6-5	TRBJ2-7	.	TGTGCCAGCAGTTACTCCGGCGGGACCTCCTACGAGCAGTACTTC	CASSYSGGTSYEQYF
.	TRBV4-1	TRBJ1-5	.	TGCGCCAGCAGCCGGGGAGGTCTTAGCAATCAGCCCCAGCATTTT	CASSRGGLSNQPQHF
.	TRBV9	TRBJ2-3	few	TGTGCCAGCAGCAGGGGGGGGTCAGATACGCAGTATTTT	CASSRGGSDTQYF
TRBD1	TRBV5-1	TRBJ2-7	.	TGCGCCAGCAGCTTCACAGGGGGCGAGCAGTACTTC	CASSFTGGEQYF
.	TRBV5-4	TRBJ1-6	.	TGTGCCAGCAGCACCCGGGGGTACAATTCACCCCTCCACTTT	CASSTRGYNSPLHF
.	TRBV10-3	TRBJ1-1	.	TGTGCCAGCGTCAAGGAAGGGAGAACTGAAGCTTTCTTT	CASVKEGRTEAFF
TRBD1	TRBV7-3	TRBJ2-7	.	TGTGCCAGCAGCCCGACAGGGAGCTCCTACGAGCAGTACTTC	CASSPTGSSYEQYF
TRBD1	TRBV7-8	TRBJ2-7	.	TGTGCCAGCAGCTTCCGGGACAGGAGCTCCTACGAGCAGTACTTC	CASSFRDRSSYEQYF
.	TRBV6-5	TRBJ1-1	once	TGTGCCAGCAGTTACTCGGCAGGCATTTTCACTGAAGCTTTCTTT	CASSYSAGIFTEAFF